This TCR beta chain was observed in a study of human T cells and chemical hapten exposure. Study results and limitations: The presence of alopecia in the donors means their immune response may differ from healthy people's.

The time point: patch test 3, about 24 weeks after DPC sensitization. Regarding treatment: therapeutic diphenylcyclopropenone sensitization with weekly scalp DPC. Alopecia patients, 18 to 70 years old and DPC-suitable, served as donors. V gave up 1 base and J gave up 1 base, with 7 bases separating them. This CDR3 has 14 residues. Per the germline V gene, CDR1 is SEHNR and CDR2 is FQNEAQ (reference sequence). TCRdb recomputed calls from the RACE reads with MiXCR, one row per CDR3 protein. This sample has over 55,000 distinct CDR3 sequences, with roughly 11% found just once. This clonotype was recorded many times. Its specificity is not known.

The sample was whole blood, taken in connection with sensitization to the hapten diphenylcyclopropenone (DPC). The origin of this receptor is a woman between 50 and 59 years old with alopecia areata. Some clones in this sample may be carry-over from other donors' samples. The chain couples TRBV7-9 to TRBJ2-5; D call uncertain. CDR3 sequence (DNA): TGTGCCAGCAGCTTAGAGGGCATCCAAGAGACCCAGTACTTC. Protein sequence: CASSLEGIQETQYF.